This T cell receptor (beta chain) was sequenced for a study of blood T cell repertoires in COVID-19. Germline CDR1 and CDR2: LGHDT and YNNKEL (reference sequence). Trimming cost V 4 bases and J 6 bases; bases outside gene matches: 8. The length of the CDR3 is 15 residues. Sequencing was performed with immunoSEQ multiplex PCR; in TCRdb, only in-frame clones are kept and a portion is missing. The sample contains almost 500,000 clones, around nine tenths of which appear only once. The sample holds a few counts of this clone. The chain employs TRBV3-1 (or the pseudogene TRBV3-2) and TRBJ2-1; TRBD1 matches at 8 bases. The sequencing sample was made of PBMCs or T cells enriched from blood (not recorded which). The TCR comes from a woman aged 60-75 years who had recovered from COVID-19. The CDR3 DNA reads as TGTGCCAGCAGCCCGACAGGGGCCCATGGCAATGAGCAGTTCTTC. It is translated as CASSPTGAHGNEQFF.